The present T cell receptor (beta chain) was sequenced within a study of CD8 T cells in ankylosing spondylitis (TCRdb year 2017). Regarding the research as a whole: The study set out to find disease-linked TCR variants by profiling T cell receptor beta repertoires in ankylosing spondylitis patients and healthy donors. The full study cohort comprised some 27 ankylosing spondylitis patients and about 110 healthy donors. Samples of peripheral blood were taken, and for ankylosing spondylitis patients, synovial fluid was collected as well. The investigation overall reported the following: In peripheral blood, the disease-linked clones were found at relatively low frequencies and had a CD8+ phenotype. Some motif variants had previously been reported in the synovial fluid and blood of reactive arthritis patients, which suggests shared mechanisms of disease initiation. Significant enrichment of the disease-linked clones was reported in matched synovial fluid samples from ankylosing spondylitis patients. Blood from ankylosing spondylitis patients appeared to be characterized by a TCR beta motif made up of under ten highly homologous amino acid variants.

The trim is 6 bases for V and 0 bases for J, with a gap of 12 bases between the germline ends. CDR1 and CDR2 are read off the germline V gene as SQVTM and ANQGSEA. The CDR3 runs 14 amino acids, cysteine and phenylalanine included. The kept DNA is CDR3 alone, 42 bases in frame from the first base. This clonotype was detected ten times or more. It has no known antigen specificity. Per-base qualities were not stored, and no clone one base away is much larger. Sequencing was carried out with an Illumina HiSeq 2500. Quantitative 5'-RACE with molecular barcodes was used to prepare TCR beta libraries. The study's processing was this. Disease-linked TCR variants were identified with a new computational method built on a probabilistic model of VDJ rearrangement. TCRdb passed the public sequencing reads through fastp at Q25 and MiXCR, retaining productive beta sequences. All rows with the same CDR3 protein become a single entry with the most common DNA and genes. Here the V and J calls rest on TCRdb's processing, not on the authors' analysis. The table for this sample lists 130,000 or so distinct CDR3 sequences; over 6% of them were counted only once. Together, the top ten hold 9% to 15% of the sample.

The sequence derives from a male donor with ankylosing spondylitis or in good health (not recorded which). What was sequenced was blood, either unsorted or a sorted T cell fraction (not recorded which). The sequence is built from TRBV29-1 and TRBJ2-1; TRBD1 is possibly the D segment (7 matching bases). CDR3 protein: CSVGGQSSYNEQFF. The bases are TGCAGCGTCGGGGGACAGAGCTCCTACAATGAGCAGTTCTTC.